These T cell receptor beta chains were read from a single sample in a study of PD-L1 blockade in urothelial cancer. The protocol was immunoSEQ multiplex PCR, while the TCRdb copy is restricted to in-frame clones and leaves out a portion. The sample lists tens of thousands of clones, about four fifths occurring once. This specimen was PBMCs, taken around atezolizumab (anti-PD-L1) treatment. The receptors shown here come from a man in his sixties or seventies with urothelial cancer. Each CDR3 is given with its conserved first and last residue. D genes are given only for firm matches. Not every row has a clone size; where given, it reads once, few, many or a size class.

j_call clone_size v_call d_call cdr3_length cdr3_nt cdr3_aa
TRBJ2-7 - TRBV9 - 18 TGTGCCAGCAGCCCATCATCCAACCGGGACTTAAGTTTGGGTGAGCAGTACTTC CASSPSSNRDLSLGEQYF
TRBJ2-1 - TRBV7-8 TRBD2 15 TGTGCCAGCAGCTTCCGCCTAGCGGGAGGGTATGAGCAGTTCTTC CASSFRLAGGYEQFF
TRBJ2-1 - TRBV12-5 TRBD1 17 TGTGCTAGTGGTTGGGATTTACGGGACAGGGTGGGGAATGAGCAGTTCTTC CASGWDLRDRVGNEQFF
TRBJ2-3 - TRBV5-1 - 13 TGCGCCAGCCGGCGGCCCGGCACAGATACGCAGTATTTT CASRRPGTDTQYF
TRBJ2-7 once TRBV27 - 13 TGTGCCAGCAGTTTATTTGGGGAGAGTGAGCAGTACTTC CASSLFGESEQYF
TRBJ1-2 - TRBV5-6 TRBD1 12 TGTGCCAGCAGCGCAGACAGGGTTGGCTACACCTTC CASSADRVGYTF
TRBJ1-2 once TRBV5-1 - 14 TGCGCCAGCAGCCCCGGGGTGAAATACTATGGCTACACCTTC CASSPGVKYYGYTF
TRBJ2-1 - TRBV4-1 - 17 TGCGCCAGCAGCCAACAGGACGGTCGGGGGATATACAATGAGCAGTTCTTC CASSQQDGRGIYNEQFF
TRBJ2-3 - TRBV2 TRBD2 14 TGTGCCAGCACCCCCGGACTAGCTGTAGATACGCAGTATTTT CASTPGLAVDTQYF
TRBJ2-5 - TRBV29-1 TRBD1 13 TGCAGCTTCCGGGACAGGGGACAAGAGACCCAGTACTTC CSFRDRGQETQYF
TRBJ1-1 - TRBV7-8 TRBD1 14 TGTGCCAGCAGCCGGACAGGGATGGCCACTGAAGCTTTCTTT CASSRTGMATEAFF
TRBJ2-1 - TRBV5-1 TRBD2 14 TGCGCCAGCAGCTCCGGGACTAGCGGTAATGAGCAGTTCTTC CASSSGTSGNEQFF
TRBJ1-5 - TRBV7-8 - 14 TGTGCCAGCAGCTTAGGCCGGAGCAATCAGCCCCAGCATTTT CASSLGRSNQPQHF
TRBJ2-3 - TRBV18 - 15 TGTGCCAGCTCATCCAACTCCGGAGGCACAGATACGCAGTATTTT CASSSNSGGTDTQYF
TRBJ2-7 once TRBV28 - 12 TGTGCCAGCAGAGCAGGGGACTACGAGCAGTACTTC CASRAGDYEQYF
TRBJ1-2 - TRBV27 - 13 TGTGCCAGCAGTACGACAGCTAACTATGGCTACACCTTC CASSTTANYGYTF
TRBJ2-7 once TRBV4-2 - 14 TGTGCCAGCAGCCCGGACGCAGCGGTTTACGAGCAGTACTTC CASSPDAAVYEQYF
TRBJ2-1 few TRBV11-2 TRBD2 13 TGTGCCAGCAGCTTAAGCGGGAACGATGAGCAGTTCTTC CASSLSGNDEQFF
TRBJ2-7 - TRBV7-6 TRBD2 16 TGTGCCAGCAGCTTAGCGGGGCTAGCGGGGGGGGGAGAGCAGTACTTC CASSLAGLAGGGEQYF
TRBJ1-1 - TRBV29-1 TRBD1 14 TGCAGCGTTGAATCTCAGAGACAGGGGACTGAAGCTTTCTTT CSVESQRQGTEAFF
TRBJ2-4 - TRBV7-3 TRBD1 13 TGTGCCAGCAGCTTGGGACAGGGGGCAAGAGAGTACTTC CASSLGQGAREYF
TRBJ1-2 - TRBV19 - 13 TGTGCCAGTAGTGAAAGGGGGGGCCATGGCTACACCTTC CASSERGGHGYTF
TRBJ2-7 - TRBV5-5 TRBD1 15 TGTGCCAGCGTCCTGGGCGGGGACAGGGTGTACGAGCAGTACTTC CASVLGGDRVYEQYF
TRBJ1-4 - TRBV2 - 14 TGTGCCAGCAATTACGCTAAGTTTAATGAAAAACTGTTTTTT CASNYAKFNEKLFF
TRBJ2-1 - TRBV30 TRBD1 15 TGTGCCTGGAACTCCGGGACAGGAACCTACAATGAGCAGTTCTTC CAWNSGTGTYNEQFF
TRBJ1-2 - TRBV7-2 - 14 TGTGCCAGCAGCCAGGTTAGGTCCGTAGCGGGCTACACCTTC CASSQVRSVAGYTF
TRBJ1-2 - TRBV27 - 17 TGTGCCAGCAGTTCCGGGGGGCATGTCCCCCTTTACTATGGCTACACCTTC CASSSGGHVPLYYGYTF
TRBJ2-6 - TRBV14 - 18 TGTGCCAGCAGCCAAGCTTGGGGCAGGGCGTCTGGGGCCAACGTCCTGACTTTC CASSQAWGRASGANVLTF
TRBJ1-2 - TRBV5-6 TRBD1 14 TGTGCCAGCAGTTTAACAGGGGTTAACTATGGCTACACCTTC CASSLTGVNYGYTF
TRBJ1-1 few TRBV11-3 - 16 TGTGCCAGCAGCTTAGATTTGTGGGGCGGGAACACTGAAGCTTTCTTT CASSLDLWGGNTEAFF
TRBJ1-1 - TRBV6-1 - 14 TGTGCCAGCAGTGAGGGAGGGGTATTTAGTGAAGCTTTCTTT CASSEGGVFSEAFF
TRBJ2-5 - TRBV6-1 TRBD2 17 TGTGCCAGCAGTGAAGCCTGGGGACTAGCGGAGAGGGAGACCCAGTACTTC CASSEAWGLAERETQYF
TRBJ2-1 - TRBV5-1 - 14 TGCGCCAGCAGGGCGCGGGAACCCTACAATGAGCAGTTCTTC CASRAREPYNEQFF
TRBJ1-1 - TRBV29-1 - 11 TGCAGCGTTGGACAGAACACTGAAGCTTTCTTT CSVGQNTEAFF
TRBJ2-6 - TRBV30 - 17 TGTGCCTGGAGTGTACTGTGGGAGAGCTCTGGGGCCAACGTCCTGACTTTC CAWSVLWESSGANVLTF
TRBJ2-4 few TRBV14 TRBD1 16 TGTGCCAGCAGCCAGGACAGGGGATTTTCCAAAAACATTCAGTACTTC CASSQDRGFSKNIQYF
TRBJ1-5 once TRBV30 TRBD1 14 TGTGCCTGGAGTGTACAGGGGGGCCCTCAGCCCCAGCATTTT CAWSVQGGPQPQHF
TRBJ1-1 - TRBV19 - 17 TGTGCCAGTAGTATCAGTCGCGCAGGGGAGTTGAGCACTGAAGCTTTCTTT CASSISRAGELSTEAFF
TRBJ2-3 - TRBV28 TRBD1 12 TGTGCTACCAGGGGGCGGACAGATACGCAGTATTTT CATRGRTDTQYF
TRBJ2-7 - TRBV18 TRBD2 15 TGTGCCAGCTCACAGACTAGCGGAGAGGGGGGAGAGCAGTACTTC CASSQTSGEGGEQYF
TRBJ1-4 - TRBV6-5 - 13 TGTGCCAGCAGGGGAGGGCCACATGAAAAACTGTTTTTT CASRGGPHEKLFF
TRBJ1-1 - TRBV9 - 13 TGTGCCAGCAGCGTAGCAGGGTACACTGAAGCTTTCTTT CASSVAGYTEAFF
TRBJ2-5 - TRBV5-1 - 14 TGCGCCAGCAGCTTGGTTGCGGGACGGGAGACCCAGTACTTC CASSLVAGRETQYF
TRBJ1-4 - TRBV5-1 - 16 TGCGCCAGCAGCTTGGGAGGGATTACAACTAATGAAAAACTGTTTTTT CASSLGGITTNEKLFF
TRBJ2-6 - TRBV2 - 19 TGTGCCAGCAGCCCTCGGGGAGGACTGACCTTGGGGGGGGCCAACGTCCTGACTTTC CASSPRGGLTLGGANVLTF
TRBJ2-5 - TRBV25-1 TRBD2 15 TGTGCCAGCAGAAGTTTCGAGCGGGGCCAAGAGACCCAGTACTTC CASRSFERGQETQYF
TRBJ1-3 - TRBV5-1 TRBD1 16 TGCGCCAGCAGCCAGGGACAGCCCGGATCTGGAAACACCATATATTTT CASSQGQPGSGNTIYF
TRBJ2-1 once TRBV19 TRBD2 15 TGTGCCAGTAGTATGTCCGGGGGGGCGATCAATGAGCAGTTCTTC CASSMSGGAINEQFF
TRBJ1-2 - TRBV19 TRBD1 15 TGTGCCAGTAGCCAACAGGACAGGGCGGTTAGCGGCTACACCTTC CASSQQDRAVSGYTF
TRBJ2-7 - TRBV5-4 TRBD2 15 TGTGCCAGCAGCTTCCCCGGGACTAGGGCCTACGAGCAGTACTTC CASSFPGTRAYEQYF
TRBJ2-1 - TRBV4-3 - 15 TGCGCCAGCAGCCAAGAAACGGGTCCCTACAATGAGCAGTTCTTC CASSQETGPYNEQFF
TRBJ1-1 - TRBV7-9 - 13 TGTGCCAGCAGCTTTCGGGGGAACACTGAAGCTTTCTTT CASSFRGNTEAFF
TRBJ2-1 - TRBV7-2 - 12 TGTGCCAGCAGCCTCCCTCCGGGGGAGCAGTTCTTC CASSLPPGEQFF
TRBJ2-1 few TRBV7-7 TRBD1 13 TGTGCCAGCAGCCCGGGACAGAACAATGAGCAGTTCTTC CASSPGQNNEQFF
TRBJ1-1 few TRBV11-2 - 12 TGTGCCAGCGGGGAGGAGAACACTGAAGCTTTCTTT CASGEENTEAFF
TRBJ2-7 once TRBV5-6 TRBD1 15 TGTGCCAGCAGCTTGTTAGGGACAGGGGGCGTGGAGCAGTACTTC CASSLLGTGGVEQYF
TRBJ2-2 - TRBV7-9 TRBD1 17 TGTGCCAGCAGCCCCCGGACAGGGAGCCCGAACACCGGGGAGCTGTTTTTT CASSPRTGSPNTGELFF
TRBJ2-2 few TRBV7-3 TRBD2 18 TGTGCCAGCAGCTTAAGAGGCCTAGCGGGAGTTAAGACCGGGGAGCTGTTTTTT CASSLRGLAGVKTGELFF
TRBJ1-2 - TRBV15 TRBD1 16 TGTGCCACCAGCAGCGCCGGGACAGCCTATAACTATGGCTACACCTTC CATSSAGTAYNYGYTF